These T cell receptor beta chains were read from a single sample in a study of blood T cells in healthy people across ages. Each CDR3 protein gets one entry after TCRdb re-called the 5' RACE reads with MiXCR. The top ten hold approximately 17% of the sample, which has over a million distinct CDR3 sequences, around 45% seen once. Sequenced material: blood. The source of these receptors is a woman aged 60 to 75 in good health. The CDR3 runs from the conserved cysteine through the conserved F or W. The D gene is left open where the match is weak. The size entry is marked missing in some rows and otherwise reads once, few, many or a size class.

>TRBD2|NA|TRBJ2-5|17|TRBV5-1
CASSLLAGGPSQETQYF
TGCGCCAGCAGCTTGTTAGCGGGAGGGCCTTCCCAAGAGACCCAGTACTTC
>NA|few|TRBJ2-5|16|TRBV2
CASSEGVREWQETQYF
TGTGCCAGCAGTGAAGGGGTCAGGGAATGGCAAGAGACCCAGTACTTC
>NA|NA|TRBJ1-5|13|TRBV20-1
CSASGADSQPQHF
TGCAGTGCTAGCGGCGCGGATAGTCAGCCCCAGCATTTT
>TRBD2|NA|TRBJ2-1|15|TRBV20-1
CSAKVGREFPVEQFF
TGCAGTGCTAAAGTGGGGCGGGAGTTCCCCGTAGAGCAGTTCTTC
>TRBD1|NA|TRBJ2-1|15|TRBV25-1
CASSGRTGRWNEQFF
TGTGCCAGCAGTGGCAGGACAGGGAGGTGGAATGAGCAGTTCTTC
>TRBD2|NA|TRBJ2-5|14|TRBV20-1
CSANPSGTNREQYF
TGCAGTGCCAACCCTAGCGGGACAAACCGGGAGCAGTACTTC
>NA|NA|TRBJ2-5|17|TRBV2
CASSAGDLAVIGETQYF
TGTGCCAGCAGCGCTGGGGATCTCGCGGTTATCGGCGAGACCCAGTACTTC
>NA|NA|TRBJ2-5|14|TRBV28
CASRSEWSGETQYF
TGTGCCAGCAGATCCGAATGGAGCGGAGAGACCCAGTACTTC
>NA|few|TRBJ2-7|16|TRBV7-9
CASSPSTGRGSYEQYF
TGTGCCAGCAGCCCCAGCACGGGAAGGGGGTCCTACGAGCAGTACTTC
>TRBD2|NA|TRBJ2-7|15|TRBV9
CASNVASGPTYEQYF
TGTGCCAGCAACGTCGCTAGCGGGCCTACCTACGAGCAGTACTTC
>TRBD2|NA|TRBJ2-1|15|TRBV25-1
CASSGTSGFDNEQFF
TGTGCCAGCAGTGGAACTAGCGGGTTTGACAATGAGCAGTTCTTC
>NA|few|TRBJ1-1|14|TRBV6-5
CASSLVPVYTEAFF
TGTGCCAGCAGTTTAGTCCCGGTGTACACTGAAGCTTTCTTT